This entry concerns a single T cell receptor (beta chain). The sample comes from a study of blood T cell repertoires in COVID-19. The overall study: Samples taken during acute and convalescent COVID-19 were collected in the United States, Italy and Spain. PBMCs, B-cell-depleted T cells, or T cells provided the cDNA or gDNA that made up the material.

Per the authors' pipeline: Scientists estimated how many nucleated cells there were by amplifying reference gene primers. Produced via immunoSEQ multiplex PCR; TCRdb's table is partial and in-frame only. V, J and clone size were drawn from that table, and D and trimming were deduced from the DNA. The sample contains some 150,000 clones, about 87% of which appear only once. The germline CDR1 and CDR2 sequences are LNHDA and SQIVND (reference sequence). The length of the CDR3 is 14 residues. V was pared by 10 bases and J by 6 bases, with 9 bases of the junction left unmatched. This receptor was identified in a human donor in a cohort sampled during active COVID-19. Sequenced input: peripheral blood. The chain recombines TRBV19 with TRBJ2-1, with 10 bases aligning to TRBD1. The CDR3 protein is CATKGQGFRNEQFF. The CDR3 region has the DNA TGTGCCACCAAGGGACAGGGGTTTCGCAATGAGCAGTTCTTC. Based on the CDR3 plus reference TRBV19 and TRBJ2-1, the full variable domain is DGGITQSPKYLFRKEGQNVTLSCEQNLNHDAMYWYRQDPGQGLRLIYYSQIVNDFQKGDIAEGYSVSREKKESFPLTVTSAQKNPTAFYLCATKGQGFRNEQFFGPGTRLTVL.